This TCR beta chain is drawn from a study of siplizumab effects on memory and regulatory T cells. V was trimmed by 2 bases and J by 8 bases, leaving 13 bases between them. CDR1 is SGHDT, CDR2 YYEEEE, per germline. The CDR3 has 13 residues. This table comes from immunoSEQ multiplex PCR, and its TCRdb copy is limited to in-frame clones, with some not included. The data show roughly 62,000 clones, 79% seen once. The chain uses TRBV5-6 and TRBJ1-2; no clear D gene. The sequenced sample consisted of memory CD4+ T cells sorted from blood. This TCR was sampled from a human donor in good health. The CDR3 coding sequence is TGTGCCAGCAGCTTCGCAGGAGGTAACGGCTACACCTTC. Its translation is CASSFAGGNGYTF.